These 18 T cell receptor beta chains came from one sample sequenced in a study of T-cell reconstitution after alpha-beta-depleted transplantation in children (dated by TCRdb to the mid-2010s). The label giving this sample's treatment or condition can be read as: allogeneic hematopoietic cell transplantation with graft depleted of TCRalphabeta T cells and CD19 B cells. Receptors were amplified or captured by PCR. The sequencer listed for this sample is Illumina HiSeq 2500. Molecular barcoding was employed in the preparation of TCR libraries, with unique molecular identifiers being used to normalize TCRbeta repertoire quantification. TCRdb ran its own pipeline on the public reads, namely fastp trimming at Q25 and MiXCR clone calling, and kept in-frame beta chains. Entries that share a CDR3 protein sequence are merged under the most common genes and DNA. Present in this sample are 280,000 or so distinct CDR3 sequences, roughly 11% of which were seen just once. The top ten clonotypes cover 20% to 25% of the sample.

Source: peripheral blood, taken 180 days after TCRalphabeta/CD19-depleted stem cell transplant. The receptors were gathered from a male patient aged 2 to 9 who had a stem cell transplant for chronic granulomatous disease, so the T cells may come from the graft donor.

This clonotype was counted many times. The CDR3 coding sequence is TGTGCCAGCAGGCCGGGGGGTCGGAACACCGGGGAGCTGTTTTTT. Translated, it gives CASRPGGRNTGELFF. The chain recombines TRBV11-2 with TRBJ2-2; 7 positions match TRBD2. This CDR3 has 15 amino acids. V lost 6 bases and J lost 1; bases outside the gene matches: 5. In germline, CDR1 is SGHAT, CDR2 FQNNGV.

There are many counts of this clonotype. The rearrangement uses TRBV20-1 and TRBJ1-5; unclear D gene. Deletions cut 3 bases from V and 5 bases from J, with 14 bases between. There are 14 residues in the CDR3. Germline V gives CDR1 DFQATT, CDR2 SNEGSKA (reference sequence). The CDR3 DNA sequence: TGCAGTGCTAGGCCCAGATCGTCCGATCAGCCCCAGCATTTT. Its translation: CSARPRSSDQPQHF.

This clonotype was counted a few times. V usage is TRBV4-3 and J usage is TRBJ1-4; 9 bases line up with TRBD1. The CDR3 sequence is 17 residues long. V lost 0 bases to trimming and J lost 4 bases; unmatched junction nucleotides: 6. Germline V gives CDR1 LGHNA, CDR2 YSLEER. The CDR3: CASSQDRPDRGNEKLFF. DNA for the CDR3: TGCGCCAGCAGCCAAGATCGACCGGACAGGGGTAATGAAAAACTGTTTTTT.

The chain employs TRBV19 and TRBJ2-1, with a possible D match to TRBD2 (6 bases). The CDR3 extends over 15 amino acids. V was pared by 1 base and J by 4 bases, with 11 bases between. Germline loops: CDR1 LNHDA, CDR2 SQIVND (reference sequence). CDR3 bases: TGTGCCAGTAGTATAGGTACGGGAGTGTACAATGAGCAGTTCTTC. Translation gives CASSIGTGVYNEQFF.

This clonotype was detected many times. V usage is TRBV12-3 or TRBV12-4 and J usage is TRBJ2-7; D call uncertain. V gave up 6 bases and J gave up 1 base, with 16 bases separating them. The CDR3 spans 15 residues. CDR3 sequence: CASSGTWTESYEQYF. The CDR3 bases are TGTGCCAGCAGCGGCACTTGGACGGAGTCCTACGAGCAGTACTTC.

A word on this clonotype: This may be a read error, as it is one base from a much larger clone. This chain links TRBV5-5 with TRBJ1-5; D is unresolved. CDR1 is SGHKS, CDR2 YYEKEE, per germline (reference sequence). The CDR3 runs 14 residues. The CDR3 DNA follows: TGTGTCAGCAGCTTGGTGCCCTTTAATCAGCCCCAGCATTTT. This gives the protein CVSSLVPFNQPQHF.

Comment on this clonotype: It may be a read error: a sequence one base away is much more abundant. DNA of the CDR3: TGCAGTGCTCCGCCGGGTATGAAATACGTGCAGTACTTC. Protein sequence: CSAPPGMKYVQYF. J is TRBJ2-7 and V is TRBV20-1; D gene ambiguous. CDR1 is DFQATT and CDR2 is SNEGSKA in the germline V gene (reference sequence). The length of the CDR3 is 13 residues.

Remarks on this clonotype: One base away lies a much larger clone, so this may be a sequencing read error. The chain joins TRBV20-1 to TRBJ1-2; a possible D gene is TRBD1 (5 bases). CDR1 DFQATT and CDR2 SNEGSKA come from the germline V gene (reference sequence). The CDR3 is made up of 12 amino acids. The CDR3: CSASRGANGYPF. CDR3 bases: TGCAGTGCTAGTAGGGGCGCGAATGGCTACCCCTTC.

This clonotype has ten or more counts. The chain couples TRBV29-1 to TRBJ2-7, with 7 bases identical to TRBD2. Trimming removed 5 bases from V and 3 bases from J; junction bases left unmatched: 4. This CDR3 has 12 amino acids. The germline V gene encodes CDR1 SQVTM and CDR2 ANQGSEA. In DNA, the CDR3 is TGCAGCGTTCAAGCGGGAAACTACGAGCAGTACTTC. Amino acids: CSVQAGNYEQYF.

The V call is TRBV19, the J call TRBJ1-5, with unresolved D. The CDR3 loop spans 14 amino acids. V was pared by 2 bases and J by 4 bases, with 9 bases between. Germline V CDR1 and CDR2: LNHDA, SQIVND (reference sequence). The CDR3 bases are TGTGCCAGTAGTATATCTGGGTTTAATCAGCCCCAGCATTTT. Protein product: CASSISGFNQPQHF.

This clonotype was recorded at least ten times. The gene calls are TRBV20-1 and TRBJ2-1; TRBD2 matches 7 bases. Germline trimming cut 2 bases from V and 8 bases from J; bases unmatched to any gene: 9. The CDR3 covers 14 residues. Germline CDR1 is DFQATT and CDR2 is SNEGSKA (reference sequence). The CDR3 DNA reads TGCAGTGCTAGAAACCGCGGGAGTGGCCATGAGCAGTTCTTC. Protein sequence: CSARNRGSGHEQFF.

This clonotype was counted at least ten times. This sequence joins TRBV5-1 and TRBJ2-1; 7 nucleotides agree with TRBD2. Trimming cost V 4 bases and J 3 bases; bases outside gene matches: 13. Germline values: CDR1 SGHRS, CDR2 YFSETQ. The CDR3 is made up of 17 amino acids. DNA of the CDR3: TGCGCCAGCAGCGGGGGGGGAGACGGAAGGGACTACAATGAGCAGTTCTTC. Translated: CASSGGGDGRDYNEQFF. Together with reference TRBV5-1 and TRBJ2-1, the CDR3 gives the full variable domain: KAGVTQTPRYLIKTRGQQVTLSCSPISGHRSVSWYQQTPGQGLQFLFEYFSETQRNKGNFPGRFSGRQFSNSRSEMNVSTLELGDSALYLCASSGGGDGRDYNEQFFGPGTRLTVL.

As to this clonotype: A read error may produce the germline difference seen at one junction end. The CDR3 region is CSASQSGNTIYF. The DNA of the CDR3 is TGCAGTGCTAGCCAATCTGGGAACACCATATATTTT. The V and J genes are TRBV20-1 and TRBJ1-3; D not resolved. Germline CDR1 reads DFQATT; CDR2 reads SNEGSKA (reference sequence). The CDR3 sequence is 12 residues long.

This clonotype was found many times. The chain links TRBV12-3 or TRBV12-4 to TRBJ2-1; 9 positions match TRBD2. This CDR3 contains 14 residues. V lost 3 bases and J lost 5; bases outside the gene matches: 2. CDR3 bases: TGTGCCAGCAGTTTGAGCGGGGGGCACAATGAGCAGTTCTTC. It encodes CASSLSGGHNEQFF.

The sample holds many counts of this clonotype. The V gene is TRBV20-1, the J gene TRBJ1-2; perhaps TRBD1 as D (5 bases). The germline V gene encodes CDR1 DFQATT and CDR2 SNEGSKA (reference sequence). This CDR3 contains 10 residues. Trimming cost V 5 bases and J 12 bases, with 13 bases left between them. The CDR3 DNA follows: TGCAGTGCTGACCGGGACCGGGACACCTTC. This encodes CSADRDRDTF.

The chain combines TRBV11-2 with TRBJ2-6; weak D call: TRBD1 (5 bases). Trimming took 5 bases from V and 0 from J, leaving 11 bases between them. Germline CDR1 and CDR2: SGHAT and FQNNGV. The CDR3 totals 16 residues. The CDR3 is CASSHAQGSGANVLTF. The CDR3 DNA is TGTGCCAGCAGCCACGCCCAGGGCTCTGGGGCCAACGTCCTGACTTTC.

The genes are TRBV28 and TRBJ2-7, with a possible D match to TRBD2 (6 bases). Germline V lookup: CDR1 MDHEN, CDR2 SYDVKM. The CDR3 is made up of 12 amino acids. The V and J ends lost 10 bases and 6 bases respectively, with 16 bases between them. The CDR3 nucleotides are TGTGCCACCGACGGGAGCAGTGGCGAGCAGTACTTC. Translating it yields CATDGSSGEQYF.

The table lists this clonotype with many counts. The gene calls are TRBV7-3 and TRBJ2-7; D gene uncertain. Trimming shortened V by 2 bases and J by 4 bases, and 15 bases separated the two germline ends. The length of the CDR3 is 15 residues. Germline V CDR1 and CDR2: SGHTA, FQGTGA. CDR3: CASSLYPLGLYEQYF. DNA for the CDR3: TGTGCCAGCAGCTTATATCCATTAGGGTTATACGAGCAGTACTTC.